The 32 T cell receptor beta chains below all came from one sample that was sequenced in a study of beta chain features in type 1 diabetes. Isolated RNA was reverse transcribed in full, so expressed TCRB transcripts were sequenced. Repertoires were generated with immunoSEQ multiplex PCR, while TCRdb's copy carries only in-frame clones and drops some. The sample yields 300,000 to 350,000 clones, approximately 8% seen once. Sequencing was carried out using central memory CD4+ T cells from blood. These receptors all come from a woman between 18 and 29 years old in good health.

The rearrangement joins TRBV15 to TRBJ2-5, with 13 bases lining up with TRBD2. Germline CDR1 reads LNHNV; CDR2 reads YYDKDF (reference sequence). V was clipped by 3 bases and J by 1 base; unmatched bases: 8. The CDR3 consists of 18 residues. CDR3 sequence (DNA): TGTGCCACCAGCAGTGGGACTAGCGGGGTGACCGCCCAAGAGACCCAGTACTTC. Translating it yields CATSSGTSGVTAQETQYF.

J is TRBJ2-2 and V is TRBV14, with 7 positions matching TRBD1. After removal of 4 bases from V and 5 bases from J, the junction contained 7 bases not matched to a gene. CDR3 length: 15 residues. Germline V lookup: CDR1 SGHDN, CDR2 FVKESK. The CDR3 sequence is CASSPYIQGTGELFF. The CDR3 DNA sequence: TGTGCCAGCAGCCCCTATATACAGGGGACCGGGGAGCTGTTTTTT.

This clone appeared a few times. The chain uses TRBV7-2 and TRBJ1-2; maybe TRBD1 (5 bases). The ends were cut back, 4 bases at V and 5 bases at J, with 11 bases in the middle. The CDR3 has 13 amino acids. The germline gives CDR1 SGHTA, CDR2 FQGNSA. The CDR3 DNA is TGTGCCAGCAGCTCCGGGACTTCGTATGGCTACACCTTC. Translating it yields CASSSGTSYGYTF.

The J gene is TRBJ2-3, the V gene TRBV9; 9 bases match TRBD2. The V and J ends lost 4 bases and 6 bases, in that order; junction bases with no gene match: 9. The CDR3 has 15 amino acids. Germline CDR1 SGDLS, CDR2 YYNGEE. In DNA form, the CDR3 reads TGTGCCAGCAGCAATCTAGCGGGATCGATGGATACGCAGTATTTT. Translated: CASSNLAGSMDTQYF.

CDR3 nucleotides: TGTGCCACCAGCAGAGGGACTGACCACTCCTACAATGAGCAGTTCTTC. It is translated as CATSRGTDHSYNEQFF. The J gene is TRBJ2-1, the V gene TRBV15; tentatively, D is TRBD2 (5 bases). Germline V lookup: CDR1 LNHNV, CDR2 YYDKDF (reference sequence). Trimming left V 1 base short and J 0 bases short, with 10 bases between. The CDR3 spans 16 residues.

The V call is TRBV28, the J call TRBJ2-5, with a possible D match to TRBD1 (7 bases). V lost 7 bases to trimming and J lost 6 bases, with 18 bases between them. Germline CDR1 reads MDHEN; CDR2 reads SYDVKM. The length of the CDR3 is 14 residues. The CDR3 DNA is TGTGCCAGCACCACGGGGGACAGAACAAAGACCCAGTACTTC. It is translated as CASTTGDRTKTQYF.

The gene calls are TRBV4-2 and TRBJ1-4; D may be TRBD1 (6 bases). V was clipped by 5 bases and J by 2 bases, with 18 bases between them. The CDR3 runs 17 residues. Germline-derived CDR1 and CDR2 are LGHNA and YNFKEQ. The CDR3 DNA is TGTGCCAGCAGCGAATACTACAGGGATTCGACTAATGAAAAACTGTTTTTT. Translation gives CASSEYYRDSTNEKLFF.

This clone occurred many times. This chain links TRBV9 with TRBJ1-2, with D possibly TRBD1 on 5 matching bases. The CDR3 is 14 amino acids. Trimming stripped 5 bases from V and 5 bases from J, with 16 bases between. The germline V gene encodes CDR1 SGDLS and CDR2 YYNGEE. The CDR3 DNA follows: TGTGCCAGCAGTGGCGACGGTAGGGGTTATGGCTACACCTTC. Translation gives CASSGDGRGYGYTF.

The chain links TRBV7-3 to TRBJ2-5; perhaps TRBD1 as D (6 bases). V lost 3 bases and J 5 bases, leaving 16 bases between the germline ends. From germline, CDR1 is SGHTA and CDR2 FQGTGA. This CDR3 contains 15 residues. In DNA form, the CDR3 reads TGTGCCAGCAGCTTTACAGGGTCCTCGGCTGAGACCCAGTACTTC. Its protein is CASSFTGSSAETQYF.

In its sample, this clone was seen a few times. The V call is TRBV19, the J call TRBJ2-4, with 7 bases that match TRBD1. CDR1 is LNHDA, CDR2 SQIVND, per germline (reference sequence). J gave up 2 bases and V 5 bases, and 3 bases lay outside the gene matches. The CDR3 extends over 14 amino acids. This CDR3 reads CASSPRGPKNIQYF. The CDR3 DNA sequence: TGTGCCAGTAGTCCGAGGGGGCCCAAAAACATTCAGTACTTC.

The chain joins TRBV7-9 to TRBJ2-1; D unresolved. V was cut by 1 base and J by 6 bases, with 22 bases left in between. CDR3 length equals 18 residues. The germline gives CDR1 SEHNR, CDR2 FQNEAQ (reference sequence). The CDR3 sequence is CASSLEVGMSEKSNEQFF. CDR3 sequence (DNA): TGTGCCAGCAGCTTAGAAGTGGGAATGAGCGAGAAATCCAATGAGCAGTTCTTC.

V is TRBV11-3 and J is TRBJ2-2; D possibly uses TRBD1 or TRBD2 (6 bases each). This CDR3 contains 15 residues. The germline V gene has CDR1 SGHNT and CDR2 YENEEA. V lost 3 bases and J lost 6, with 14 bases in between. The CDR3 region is CASSLLGGHAGELFF. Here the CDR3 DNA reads TGTGCCAGCAGCTTGCTCGGGGGACACGCCGGGGAGCTGTTTTTT.

The DNA of the CDR3 is TGTGCCAGCAGTCGGACAGGTGCGAACACCGGGGAGCTGTTTTTT. This sequence encodes CASSRTGANTGELFF. The rearrangement links TRBV28 to TRBJ2-2; 7 bases are a match to TRBD1. Trimming cost V 5 bases and J 0 bases; bases outside gene matches: 3. The CDR3 is 15 amino acids. CDR1 is MDHEN, CDR2 SYDVKM, per germline.

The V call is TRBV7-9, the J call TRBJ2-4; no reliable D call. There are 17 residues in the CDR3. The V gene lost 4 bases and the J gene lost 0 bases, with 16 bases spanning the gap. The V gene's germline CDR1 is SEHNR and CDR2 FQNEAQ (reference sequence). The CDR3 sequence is CASSSWTTRGAKNIQYF. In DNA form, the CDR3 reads TGTGCCAGCAGCTCCTGGACCACGCGAGGAGCCAAAAACATTCAGTACTTC.

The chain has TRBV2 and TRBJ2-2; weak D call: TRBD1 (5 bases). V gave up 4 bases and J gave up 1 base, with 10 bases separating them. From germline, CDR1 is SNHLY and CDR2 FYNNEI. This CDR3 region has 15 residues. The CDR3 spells CASSVGDRNTGELFF. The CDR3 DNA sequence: TGTGCCAGCAGTGTAGGAGACAGGAACACCGGGGAGCTGTTTTTT.

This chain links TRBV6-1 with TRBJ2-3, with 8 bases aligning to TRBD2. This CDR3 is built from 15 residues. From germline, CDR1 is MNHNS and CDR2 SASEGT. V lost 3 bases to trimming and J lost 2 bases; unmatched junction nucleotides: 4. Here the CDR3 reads CASSDGGDSTDTQYF. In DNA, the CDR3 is TGTGCCAGCAGTGACGGGGGGGACTCCACAGATACGCAGTATTTT.

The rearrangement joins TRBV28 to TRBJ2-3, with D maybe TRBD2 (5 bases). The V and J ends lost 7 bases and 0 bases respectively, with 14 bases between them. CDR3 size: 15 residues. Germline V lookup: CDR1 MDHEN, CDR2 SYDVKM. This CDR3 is CASNSPGSSTDTQYF. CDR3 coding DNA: TGTGCCAGCAATTCCCCGGGGTCTAGCACAGATACGCAGTATTTT.

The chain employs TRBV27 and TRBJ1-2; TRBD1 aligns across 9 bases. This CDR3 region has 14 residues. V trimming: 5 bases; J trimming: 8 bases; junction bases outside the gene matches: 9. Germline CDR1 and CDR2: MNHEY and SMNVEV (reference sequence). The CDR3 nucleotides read TGTGCCAGCAGTCCCGGGACAGGGCGACTCGGCTACACCTTC. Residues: CASSPGTGRLGYTF.

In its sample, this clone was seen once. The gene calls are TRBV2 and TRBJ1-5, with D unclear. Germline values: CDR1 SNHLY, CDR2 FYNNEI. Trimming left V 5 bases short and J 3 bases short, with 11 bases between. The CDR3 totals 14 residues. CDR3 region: CASSIQRFNQPQHF. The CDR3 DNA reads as TGTGCCAGCAGTATACAGAGGTTCAATCAGCCCCAGCATTTT.

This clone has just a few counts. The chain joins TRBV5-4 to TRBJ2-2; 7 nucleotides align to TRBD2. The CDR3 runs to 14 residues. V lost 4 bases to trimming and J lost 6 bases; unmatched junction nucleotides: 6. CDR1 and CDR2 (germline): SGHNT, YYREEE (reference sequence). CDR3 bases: TGTGCCAGCAGCCAACAAGGACTAGCCGGGGAGCTGTTTTTT. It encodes CASSQQGLAGELFF.

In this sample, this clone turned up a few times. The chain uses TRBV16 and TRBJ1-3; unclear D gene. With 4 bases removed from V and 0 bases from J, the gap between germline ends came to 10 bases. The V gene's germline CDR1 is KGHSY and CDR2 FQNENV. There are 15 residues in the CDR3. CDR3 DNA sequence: TGTGCCAGCAGCCCACTACCTAACTCTGGAAACACCATATATTTT. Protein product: CASSPLPNSGNTIYF.

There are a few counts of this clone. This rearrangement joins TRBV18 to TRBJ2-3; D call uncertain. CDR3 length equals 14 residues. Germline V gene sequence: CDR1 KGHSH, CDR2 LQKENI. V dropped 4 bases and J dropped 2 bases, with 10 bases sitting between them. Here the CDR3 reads CASSRLGDTDTQYF. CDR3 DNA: TGTGCCAGCTCACGTCTTGGGGACACAGATACGCAGTATTTT. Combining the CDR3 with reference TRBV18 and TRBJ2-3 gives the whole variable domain NAGVMQNPRHLVRRRGQEARLRCSPMKGHSHVYWYRQLPEEGLKFMVYLQKENIIDESGMPKERFSAEFPKEGPSILRIQQVVRGDSAAYFCASSRLGDTDTQYFGPGTRLTVL.

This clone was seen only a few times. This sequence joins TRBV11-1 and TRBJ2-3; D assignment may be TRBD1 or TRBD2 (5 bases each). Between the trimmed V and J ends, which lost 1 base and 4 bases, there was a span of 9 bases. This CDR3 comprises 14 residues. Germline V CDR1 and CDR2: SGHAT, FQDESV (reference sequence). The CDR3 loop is CASSLVRGADTQYF. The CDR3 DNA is TGTGCCAGCAGCTTAGTTCGAGGGGCAGATACGCAGTATTTT.

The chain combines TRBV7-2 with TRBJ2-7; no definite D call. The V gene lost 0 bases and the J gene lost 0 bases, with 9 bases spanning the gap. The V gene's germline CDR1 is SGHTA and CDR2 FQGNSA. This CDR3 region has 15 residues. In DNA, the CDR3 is TGTGCCAGCAGCTTAGCGCCCGAACTCTCCTACGAGCAGTACTTC. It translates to CASSLAPELSYEQYF.

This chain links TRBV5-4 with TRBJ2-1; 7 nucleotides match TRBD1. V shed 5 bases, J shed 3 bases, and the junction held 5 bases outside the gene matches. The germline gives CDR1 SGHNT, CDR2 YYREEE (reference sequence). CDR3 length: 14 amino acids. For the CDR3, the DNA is TGTGCCAGCAGTCCCGGGACAGACTACAATGAGCAGTTCTTC. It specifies CASSPGTDYNEQFF.

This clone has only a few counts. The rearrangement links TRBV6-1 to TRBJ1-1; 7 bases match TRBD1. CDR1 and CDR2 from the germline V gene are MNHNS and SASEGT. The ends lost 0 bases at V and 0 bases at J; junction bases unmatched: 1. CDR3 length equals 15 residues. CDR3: CASSEAQGMNTEAFF. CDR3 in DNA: TGTGCCAGCAGTGAAGCACAGGGGATGAACACTGAAGCTTTCTTT.

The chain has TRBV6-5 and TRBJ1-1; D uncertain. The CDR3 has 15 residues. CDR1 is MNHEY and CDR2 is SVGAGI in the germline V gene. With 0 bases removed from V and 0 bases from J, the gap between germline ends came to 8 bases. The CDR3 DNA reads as TGTGCCAGCAGTTACTCTGGACTTATGAACACTGAAGCTTTCTTT. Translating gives CASSYSGLMNTEAFF.

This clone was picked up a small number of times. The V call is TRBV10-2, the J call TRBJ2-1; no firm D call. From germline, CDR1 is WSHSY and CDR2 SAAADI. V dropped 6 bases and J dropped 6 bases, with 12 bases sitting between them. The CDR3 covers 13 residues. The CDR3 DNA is TGCGCCAGCAGGGGTCCGGGCTCCAATGAGCAGTTCTTC. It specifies CASRGPGSNEQFF.

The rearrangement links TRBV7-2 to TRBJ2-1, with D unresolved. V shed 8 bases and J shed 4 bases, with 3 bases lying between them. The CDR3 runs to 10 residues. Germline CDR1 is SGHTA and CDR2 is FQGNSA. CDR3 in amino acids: CASGYNEQFF. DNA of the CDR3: TGTGCCAGCGGATACAATGAGCAGTTCTTC.

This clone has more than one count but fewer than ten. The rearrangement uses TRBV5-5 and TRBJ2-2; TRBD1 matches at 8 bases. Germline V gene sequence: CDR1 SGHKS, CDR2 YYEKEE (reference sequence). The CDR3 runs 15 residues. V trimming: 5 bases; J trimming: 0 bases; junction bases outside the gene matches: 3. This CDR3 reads CASSTQGANTGELFF. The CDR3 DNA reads TGTGCCAGCAGTACACAGGGGGCGAACACCGGGGAGCTGTTTTTT.

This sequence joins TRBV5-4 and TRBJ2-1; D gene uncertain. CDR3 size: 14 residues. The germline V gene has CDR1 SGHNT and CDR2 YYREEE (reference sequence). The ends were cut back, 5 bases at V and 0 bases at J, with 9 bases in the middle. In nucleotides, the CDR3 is TGTGCCAGCAGTTTTACAGCCTCCTACAATGAGCAGTTCTTC. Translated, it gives CASSFTASYNEQFF.

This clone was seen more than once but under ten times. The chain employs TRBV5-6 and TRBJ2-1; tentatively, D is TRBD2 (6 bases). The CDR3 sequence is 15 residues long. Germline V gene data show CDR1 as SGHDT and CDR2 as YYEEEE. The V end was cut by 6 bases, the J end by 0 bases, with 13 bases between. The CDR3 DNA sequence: TGTGCCAGCACATACGGGAGAAGCTCCTACAATGAGCAGTTCTTC. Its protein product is CASTYGRSSYNEQFF.